This T cell receptor (beta chain) was documented in a study of CD8 T cells in ankylosing spondylitis (dated by TCRdb to 2016 to 2017). As for the study more broadly: To find TCR variants linked to disease, the study profiled T cell receptor beta repertoires in ankylosing spondylitis patients and healthy donors. The full study cohort was made up of over 20 ankylosing spondylitis patients and approximately 100 healthy donors. Samples of peripheral blood were taken, and for ankylosing spondylitis patients, synovial fluid was collected as well.

This clonotype was detected a few times. Its antigen is unknown. There are no base qualities to consult, and no much larger clone falls within one base. Synovial fluid samples were matched to blood samples from the same ankylosing spondylitis patients. Data came from an Illumina HiSeq 2500. Quantitative 5'-RACE with molecular barcodes was the method used to prepare the TCR beta libraries. From the authors' description of their analysis: To identify disease-linked TCR variants, a new computational method was used, one built on a probabilistic model of VDJ rearrangement. TCRdb took the public reads, trimmed them with fastp at Q25, ran MiXCR for clone calling and kept in-frame beta chains. Rows merge per CDR3 protein into single entries with the most common DNA and genes. Clone size and V and J calls follow TCRdb, not the original study. The sample table records about 36,000 distinct CDR3 sequences; 13% of these occur just once. The ten largest make up around 33% of the sample.

From the cysteine through the phenylalanine, the CDR3 covers 14 amino acids. The CDR3 DNA has 42 bases and is translated from base 1. V was cut back by 8 bases and J by 7 bases, leaving a gap of 20 bases between them. Study-wide conclusions, independent of this receptor: The disease-linked clones were reported as significantly enriched in matched synovial fluid samples from ankylosing spondylitis patients. A TCR beta motif of several highly homologous amino acid variants appeared characteristic of blood from ankylosing spondylitis patients. The disease-linked clones showed a CD8+ phenotype and occurred at relatively low frequencies in peripheral blood. Some TCR beta motif variants had previously been reported in synovial fluid and blood of reactive arthritis patients, which suggested common disease-initiation mechanisms.

This receptor was taken from a male donor with ankylosing spondylitis. The sample comprised synovial fluid, either unsorted or a sorted T cell fraction (not recorded which). The rearranged segments are TRBV12-3 or TRBV12-4 and TRBJ1-1, with the D gene too uncertain to name. The DNA reads TGTGCCAGCTCGGGCATCGCGGGCGGGATTGAAGCTTTCTTT. This yields the protein CASSGIAGGIEAFF.